A single sample is the source of the 20 T cell receptor beta chains below, sequenced in a study of cytomegalovirus exposure and HLA in healthy donors (dated by TCRdb to 2017 to 2019). Preparation of the library involved the immunoSEQ multiplex PCR assay. A mixture of 60 forward primers for TCR Vbeta segments and 13 reverse primers for TCR Jbeta segments was used in the multiplex PCR. Held by TCRdb, this immuneACCESS table contains in-frame sequences only and omits some clones. Under half of the omission traces to an unresolved V gene where checked; the cause of the rest is unknown. Recorded for this sample are about 190,000 clones; around 75% of them occurred a single time. Together, the top ten hold approximately 6.3% of the sample. Sequencing input: PBMCs. All receptors derive from a man aged 35 to 55 in good health and CMV-seropositive.

The chain employs TRBV7-2 and TRBJ2-3; D is perhaps TRBD1 (6 bases). The V end lost 2 bases, the J end lost 4 bases, and 13 bases lay between the germline ends. Germline CDR1 reads SGHTA; CDR2 reads FQGNSA. The CDR3 has 15 amino acids. The CDR3 here is CASSLQGILADTQYF. For the CDR3, the DNA is TGTGCCAGCAGCTTACAGGGGATCTTGGCAGATACGCAGTATTTT.

This clone was observed once. The V call is TRBV5-1, the J call TRBJ2-5; 7 bases are a match to TRBD1. In germline, CDR1 is SGHRS, CDR2 YFSETQ. This CDR3 region has 14 residues. Trimming at V came to 4 bases and at J to 1 base, leaving 4 bases not matched to a gene. This chain's CDR3 is CASSTGTVQETQYF. The CDR3 bases are TGCGCCAGCAGCACCGGGACAGTCCAAGAGACCCAGTACTTC.

This chain links TRBV27 with TRBJ2-1; weak D call: TRBD1 (6 bases). Germline V gives CDR1 MNHEY, CDR2 SMNVEV (reference sequence). Trimming removed 3 bases from V and 9 bases from J, with 12 bases in between. The CDR3 is 13 residues long. CDR3 loop: CASSLGSQGEQFF. In DNA form, the CDR3 reads TGTGCCAGCAGTTTGGGGTCACAGGGTGAGCAGTTCTTC.

CDR3 in amino acids: CASSQLRGRGTDTQYF. The CDR3, as DNA: TGTGCCAGCAGCCAACTAAGGGGCCGCGGCACAGATACGCAGTATTTT. The chain employs TRBV5-4 and TRBJ2-3, with D possibly matching TRBD1 (5 bases). CDR3 length: 16 residues. Trimming removed 4 bases at V and 1 base at J, with 16 bases between. From germline, CDR1 is SGHNT and CDR2 YYREEE (reference sequence). The full variable domain, with the rest looked up from reference TRBV5-4 and TRBJ2-3, is ETGVTQSPTHLIKTRGQQVTLRCSSQSGHNTVSWYQQALGQGPQFIFQYYREEENGRGNFPPRFSGLQFPNYSSELNVNALELDDSALYLCASSQLRGRGTDTQYFGPGTRLTVL.

This clone was detected a few times. The chain links TRBV7-6 to TRBJ2-5; D perhaps matches TRBD1 (5 bases). Germline lookup yields CDR1 SGHVS and CDR2 FNYEAQ. The CDR3 extends over 16 amino acids. Trimming took 0 bases from V and 4 from J, leaving 15 bases between them. DNA for the CDR3: TGTGCCAGCAGCTTAGCTAAACCAGGGTCTCGAGAGACCCAGTACTTC. This encodes CASSLAKPGSRETQYF. Based on the CDR3 plus reference TRBV7-6 and TRBJ2-5, the full variable domain is GAGVSQSPRYKVTKRGQDVALRCDPISGHVSLYWYRQALGQGPEFLTYFNYEAQQDKSGLPNDRFSAERPEGSISTLTIQRTEQRDSAMYRCASSLAKPGSRETQYFGPGTRLLVL.

This clone was observed a few times. V is TRBV28 and J is TRBJ1-5; tentative D call: TRBD1 (5 bases). Trimming stripped 7 bases from V and 2 bases from J, with 12 bases between. CDR1 and CDR2 (germline): MDHEN, SYDVKM. CDR3 length equals 14 residues. The CDR3 DNA follows: TGTGCCAGCACGGTCCAGGGCGGCAATCAGCCCCAGCATTTT. It yields the protein CASTVQGGNQPQHF.

The genes are TRBV11-2 and TRBJ2-7, with D possibly being TRBD2 (5 bases). There are 11 residues in the CDR3. Germline V CDR1 and CDR2: SGHAT, FQNNGV. V lost 7 bases and J lost 2, with 6 bases in between. The CDR3 loop is CASMEAYEQYF. In DNA, the CDR3 is TGTGCCAGCATGGAGGCCTACGAGCAGTACTTC.

CDR3 sequence (DNA): TGTGCCAGTACTTCAGGGGGCTATTCTAGCTCCTACAATGAGCAGTTCTTC. Its protein product is CASTSGGYSSSYNEQFF. This chain connects TRBV19 to TRBJ2-1; 8 bases match TRBD1. The CDR3 sequence is 17 residues long. Trimming took 7 bases from V and 0 from J; bases not matched to a gene: 11. Per germline, CDR1 LNHDA and CDR2 SQIVND (reference sequence).

The genes are TRBV10-2 and TRBJ2-5; 8 bases are shared with TRBD2. The better agreement between TRBJ2-7 and the DNA end casts doubt on the J call. The CDR3 has 15 amino acids. Germline lookup yields CDR1 WSHSY and CDR2 SAAADI. CDR3 loop: CASKDAGGSSYEQYF. In nucleotides, the CDR3 is TGCGCCAGCAAAGACGCGGGGGGTAGCTCCTACGAGCAGTACTTC.

The rearrangement links TRBV10-3 to TRBJ2-5; possible D gene TRBD2, 5 bases. Germline CDR1 ENHRY, CDR2 SYGVKD. This CDR3 is 14 amino acids long. V was pared by 3 bases and J by 2 bases, with 10 bases between. As DNA, the CDR3 is TGTGCCATCAGTGAAGGTGGCGGGCAAGAGACCCAGTACTTC. Its protein product is CAISEGGGQETQYF.

The rearrangement links TRBV21-1 to TRBJ2-7; the table's TRBD2 call for D was not verified on the DNA. TRBV21-1 is shown as a pseudogene. The length of the CDR3 is 18 residues. In nucleotides, the CDR3 is TGTGCCAGCAGCAAAGTACCACCGGGACTAGCGGGGGTCTACGAGCAGTACTTC. It encodes CASSKVPPGLAGVYEQYF.

The rearrangement uses TRBV23-1 and TRBJ1-1; TRBD1 agrees at 12 bases. TRBV23-1 is reported as an ORF; its role is uncertain. The CDR3 has 18 residues. V lost 3 bases, J lost 5 bases, and 13 bases stayed unmatched. Written as DNA, the CDR3 is TGCGCCAGCAGTCACCCATTCGCCCGGGACAGGGGGCATACTGAAGCTTTCTTT. Amino acids: CASSHPFARDRGHTEAFF.

This clone came up a few times. V and J are TRBV10-1 and TRBJ1-4; the match to TRBD1 covers 8 bases. The germline V gene has CDR1 WNHNN and CDR2 SYGVQD (reference sequence). The CDR3 covers 16 residues. The junction had 11 bases not matched to a gene; V was cut back by 5 bases and J by 6 bases. The CDR3 DNA follows: TGCGCCAGCAGTCCAACAGGACAGGGAAGGGATGAAAAACTGTTTTTT. Amino acid sequence: CASSPTGQGRDEKLFF.

This clone was seen just once. The chain employs TRBV19 and TRBJ1-2, with D tentatively TRBD1 (6 bases). V was cut by 4 bases and J by 3 bases, with 15 bases left in between. The CDR3 runs to 15 residues. Germline V gene sequence: CDR1 LNHDA, CDR2 SQIVND (reference sequence). The CDR3 DNA is TGTGCCAGTAGTAGTCCCGGGACAACGTACTATGGCTACACCTTC. This codes for CASSSPGTTYYGYTF.

This clone has a handful of counts. The rearrangement joins TRBV5-1 to TRBJ2-3; tentative D call: TRBD1 (7 bases). The V gene's germline CDR1 is SGHRS and CDR2 YFSETQ. V was trimmed by 0 bases and J by 5 bases, leaving 16 bases between them. The CDR3 totals 16 residues. CDR3: CASSLGAGGGGDTQYF. In DNA, the CDR3 is TGCGCCAGCAGCTTGGGGGCAGGGGGAGGAGGAGATACGCAGTATTTT.

Turning to this clone: Other DNA sequences in the same sample also yield this CDR3. The chain has TRBV7-9 and TRBJ2-7, with 7 bases lining up with TRBD1. J was trimmed by 7 bases and V by 5 bases; bases with no gene match: 2. The germline gives CDR1 SEHNR, CDR2 FQNEAQ (reference sequence). The CDR3 has 11 amino acids. The DNA for the CDR3 is TGTGCCAGCAGCCCAGGGGGTGAGCAGTACTTC. Translation: CASSPGGEQYF.

The genes are TRBV2 and TRBJ1-1; no reliable D call. The germline V gene has CDR1 SNHLY and CDR2 FYNNEI. V lost 8 bases and J 3 bases, leaving 22 bases between the germline ends. The CDR3 contains 16 residues. CDR3 in amino acids: CASHPREKRMDTEAFF. CDR3 bases: TGTGCCAGCCACCCTCGGGAGAAAAGGATGGACACTGAAGCTTTCTTT.

This clone was counted a few times. The chain links TRBV6-5 to TRBJ1-2, with D perhaps TRBD1 (5 bases). Trimming pared 6 bases from V and 4 bases from J, leaving 18 bases between. CDR1 is MNHEY and CDR2 is SVGAGI in the germline V gene. The CDR3 is 15 amino acids. CDR3: CASRSPLRAVYGYTF. CDR3 DNA sequence: TGTGCCAGCAGATCACCGCTCAGGGCAGTCTATGGCTACACCTTC.

CDR3 residues: CASSDPRQPSNQPQHF. The CDR3 region has the DNA TGCGCCAGCAGTGACCCCCGACAACCAAGCAATCAGCCCCAGCATTTT. The chain joins TRBV10-1 to TRBJ1-5; D is undetermined. CDR1 WNHNN and CDR2 SYGVQD come from the germline V gene (reference sequence). V dropped 3 bases and J dropped 1 base, with 13 bases sitting between them. This CDR3 has 16 amino acids.

This clone has a handful of counts. Written as DNA, the CDR3 is TGTGCCTGGAGTGTAGGAGGGCAGGTTTCCGGGGAGCTGTTTTTT. Translation gives CAWSVGGQVSGELFF. The chain joins TRBV30 to TRBJ2-2; possible D gene TRBD2, 6 bases. Per germline, CDR1 GTSNPN and CDR2 SVGIG (reference sequence). With 0 bases removed from V and 6 bases from J, the gap between germline ends came to 14 bases. This CDR3 has 15 amino acids.